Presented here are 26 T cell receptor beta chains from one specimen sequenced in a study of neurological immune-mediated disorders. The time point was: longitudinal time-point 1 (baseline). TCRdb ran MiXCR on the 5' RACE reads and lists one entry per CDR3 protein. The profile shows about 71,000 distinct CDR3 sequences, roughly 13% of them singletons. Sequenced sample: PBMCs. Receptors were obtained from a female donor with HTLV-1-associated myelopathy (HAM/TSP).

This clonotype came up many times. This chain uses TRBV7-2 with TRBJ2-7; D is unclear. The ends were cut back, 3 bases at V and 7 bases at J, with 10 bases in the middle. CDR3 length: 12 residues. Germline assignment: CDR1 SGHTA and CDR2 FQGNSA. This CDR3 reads CASSFQAREQYF. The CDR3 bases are TGTGCCAGCAGCTTCCAGGCGAGGGAGCAGTACTTC. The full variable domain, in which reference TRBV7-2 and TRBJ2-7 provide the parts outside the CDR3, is GAGVSQSPSNKVTEKGKDVELRCDPISGHTALYWYRQSLGQGLEFLIYFQGNSAPDKSGLPSDRFSAERTGGSVSTLTIQRTQQEDSAVYLCASSFQAREQYFGPGTRLTVT.

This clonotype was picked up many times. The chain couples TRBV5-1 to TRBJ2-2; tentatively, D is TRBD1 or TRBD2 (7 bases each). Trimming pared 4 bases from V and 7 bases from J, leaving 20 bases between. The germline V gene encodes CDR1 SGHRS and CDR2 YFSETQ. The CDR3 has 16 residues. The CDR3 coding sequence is TGCGCCAGCAGCGCGACAGGGAGGGGATCGGTCGGGGAGCTGTTTTTT. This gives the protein CASSATGRGSVGELFF.

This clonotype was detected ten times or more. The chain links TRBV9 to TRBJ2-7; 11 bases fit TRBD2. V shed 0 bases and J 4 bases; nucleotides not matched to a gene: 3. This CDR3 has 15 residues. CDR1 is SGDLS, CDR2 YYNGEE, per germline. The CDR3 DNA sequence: TGTGCCAGCAGCGTAGGACTAGCGGGGAATTACGAGCAGTACTTC. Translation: CASSVGLAGNYEQYF.

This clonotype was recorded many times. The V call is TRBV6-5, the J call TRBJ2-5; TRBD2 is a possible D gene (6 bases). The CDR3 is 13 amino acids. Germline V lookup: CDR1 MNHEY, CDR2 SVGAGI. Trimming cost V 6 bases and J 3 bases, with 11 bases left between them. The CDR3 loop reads CASRGTSKETQYF. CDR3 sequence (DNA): TGTGCCAGCAGAGGGACTTCTAAAGAGACCCAGTACTTC.

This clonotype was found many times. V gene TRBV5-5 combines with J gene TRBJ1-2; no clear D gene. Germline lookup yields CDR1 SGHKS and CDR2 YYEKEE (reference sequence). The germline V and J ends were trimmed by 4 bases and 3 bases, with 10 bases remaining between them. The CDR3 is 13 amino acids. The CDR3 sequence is CASSQEADYGYTF. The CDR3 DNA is TGTGCCAGCAGCCAGGAGGCGGACTATGGCTACACCTTC.

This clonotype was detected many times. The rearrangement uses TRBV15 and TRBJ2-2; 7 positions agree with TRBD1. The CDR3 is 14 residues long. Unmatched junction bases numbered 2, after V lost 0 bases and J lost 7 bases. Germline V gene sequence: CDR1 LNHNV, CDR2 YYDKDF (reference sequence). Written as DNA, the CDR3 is TGTGCCACCAGCAGAGACAGGGGGATCGGGGAGCTGTTTTTT. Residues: CATSRDRGIGELFF.

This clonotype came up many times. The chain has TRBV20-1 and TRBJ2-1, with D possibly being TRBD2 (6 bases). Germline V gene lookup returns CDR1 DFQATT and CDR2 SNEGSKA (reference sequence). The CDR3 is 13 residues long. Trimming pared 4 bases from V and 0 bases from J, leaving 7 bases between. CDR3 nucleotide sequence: TGCAGTGCTAAGCGGGCCTCCTACAATGAGCAGTTCTTC. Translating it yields CSAKRASYNEQFF.

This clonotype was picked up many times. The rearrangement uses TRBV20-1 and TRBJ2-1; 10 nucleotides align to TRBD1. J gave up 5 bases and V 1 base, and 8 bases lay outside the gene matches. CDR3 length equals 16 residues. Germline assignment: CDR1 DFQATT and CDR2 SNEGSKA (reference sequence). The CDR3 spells CSARGNPGQGNNEQFF. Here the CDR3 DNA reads TGCAGTGCTAGAGGGAACCCGGGACAGGGGAACAATGAGCAGTTCTTC.

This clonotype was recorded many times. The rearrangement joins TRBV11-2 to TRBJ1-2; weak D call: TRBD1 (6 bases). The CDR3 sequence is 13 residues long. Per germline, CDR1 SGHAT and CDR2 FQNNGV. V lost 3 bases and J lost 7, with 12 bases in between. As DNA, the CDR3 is TGTGCCAGCAGCTTTGGACAGCGTTTTGGCTACACCTTC. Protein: CASSFGQRFGYTF.

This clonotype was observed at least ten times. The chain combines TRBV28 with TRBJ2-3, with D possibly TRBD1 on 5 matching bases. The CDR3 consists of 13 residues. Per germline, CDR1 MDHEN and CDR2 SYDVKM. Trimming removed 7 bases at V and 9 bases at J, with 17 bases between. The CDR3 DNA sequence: TGTGCCAGCACCCTGGGTTGGCAGGGCACGCAGTATTTT. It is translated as CASTLGWQGTQYF.

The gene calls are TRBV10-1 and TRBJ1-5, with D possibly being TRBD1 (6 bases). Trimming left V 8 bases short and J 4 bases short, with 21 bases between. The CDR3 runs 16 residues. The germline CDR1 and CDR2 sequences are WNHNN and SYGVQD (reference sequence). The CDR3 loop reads CASGGQPRAINQPQHF. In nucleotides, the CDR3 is TGCGCCAGCGGAGGACAGCCTCGCGCGATTAATCAGCCCCAGCATTTT.

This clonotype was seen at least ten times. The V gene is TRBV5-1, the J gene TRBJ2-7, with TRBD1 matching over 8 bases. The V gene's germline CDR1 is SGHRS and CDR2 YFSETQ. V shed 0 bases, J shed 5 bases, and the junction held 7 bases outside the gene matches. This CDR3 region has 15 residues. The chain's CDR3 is CASSLGGQDVNEQYF. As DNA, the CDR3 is TGCGCCAGCAGCTTGGGGGGACAGGACGTCAACGAGCAGTACTTC. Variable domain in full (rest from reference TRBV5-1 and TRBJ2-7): KAGVTQTPRYLIKTRGQQVTLSCSPISGHRSVSWYQQTPGQGLQFLFEYFSETQRNKGNFPGRFSGRQFSNSRSEMNVSTLELGDSALYLCASSLGGQDVNEQYFGPGTRLTVT.

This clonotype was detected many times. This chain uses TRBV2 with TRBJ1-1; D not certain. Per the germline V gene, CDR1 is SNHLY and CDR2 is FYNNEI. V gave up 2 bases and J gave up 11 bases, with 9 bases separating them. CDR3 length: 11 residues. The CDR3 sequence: CASSERSVAFF. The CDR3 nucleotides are TGTGCCAGCAGTGAACGGTCCGTTGCTTTCTTT.

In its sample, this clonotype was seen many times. CDR3: CASSLAEGQPQHF. DNA of the CDR3: TGTGCCAGCAGTTTAGCTGAGGGTCAGCCCCAGCATTTT. The rearrangement uses TRBV12-3 or TRBV12-4 and TRBJ1-5, with no clear D. V shed 0 bases and J shed 6 bases, with 6 bases lying between them. The CDR3 is made up of 13 amino acids.

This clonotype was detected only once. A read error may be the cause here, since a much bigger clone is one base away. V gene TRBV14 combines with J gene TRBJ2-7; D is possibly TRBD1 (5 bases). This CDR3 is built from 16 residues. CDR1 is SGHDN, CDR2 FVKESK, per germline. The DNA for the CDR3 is TGTGCCAGCAGCCAAGACGTCTATAGGGGAATTTACGAGCAGTGCTTC. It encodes CASSQDVYRGIYEQCF.

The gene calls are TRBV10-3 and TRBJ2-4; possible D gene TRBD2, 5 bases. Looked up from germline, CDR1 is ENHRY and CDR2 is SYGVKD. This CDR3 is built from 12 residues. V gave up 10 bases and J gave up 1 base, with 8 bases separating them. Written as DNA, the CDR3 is TGTGCCACCACGGGGGCCAAAAACATTCAGTACTTC. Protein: CATTGAKNIQYF.

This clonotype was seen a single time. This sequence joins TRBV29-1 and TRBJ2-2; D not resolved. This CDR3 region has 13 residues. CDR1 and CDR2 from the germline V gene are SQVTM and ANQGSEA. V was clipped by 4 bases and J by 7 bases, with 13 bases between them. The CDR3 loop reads CSVVIGGNGELFF. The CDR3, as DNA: TGCAGCGTTGTTATCGGTGGCAACGGGGAGCTGTTTTTT.

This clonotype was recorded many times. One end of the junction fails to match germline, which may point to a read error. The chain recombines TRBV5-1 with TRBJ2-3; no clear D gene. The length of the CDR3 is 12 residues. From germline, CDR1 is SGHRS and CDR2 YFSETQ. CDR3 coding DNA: TGCGCCAGCAGTTTGGCGTCAGATACGCAGTATTTT. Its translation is CASSLASDTQYF.

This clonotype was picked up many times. CDR3 nucleotide sequence: TGCGCCAGCAGCTCCGGACAGAACTATCAAGAGACCCAGTACTTC. Translation gives CASSSGQNYQETQYF. The chain joins TRBV5-1 to TRBJ2-5; tentatively, D is TRBD1 (6 bases). The germline V gene encodes CDR1 SGHRS and CDR2 YFSETQ. V lost 3 bases, J lost 2 bases, and 14 bases lay in between. This CDR3 spans 15 amino acids. The complete variable domain, with remaining parts taken from reference TRBV5-1 and TRBJ2-5, reads KAGVTQTPRYLIKTRGQQVTLSCSPISGHRSVSWYQQTPGQGLQFLFEYFSETQRNKGNFPGRFSGRQFSNSRSEMNVSTLELGDSALYLCASSSGQNYQETQYFGPGTRLLVL.

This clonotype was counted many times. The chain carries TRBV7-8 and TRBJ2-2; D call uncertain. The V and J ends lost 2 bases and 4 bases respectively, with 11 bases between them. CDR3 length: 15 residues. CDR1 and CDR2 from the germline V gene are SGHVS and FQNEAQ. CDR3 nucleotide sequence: TGTGCCAGCAGCTTAAGTCTCTCGGGCACCGGGGAGCTGTTTTTT. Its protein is CASSLSLSGTGELFF.

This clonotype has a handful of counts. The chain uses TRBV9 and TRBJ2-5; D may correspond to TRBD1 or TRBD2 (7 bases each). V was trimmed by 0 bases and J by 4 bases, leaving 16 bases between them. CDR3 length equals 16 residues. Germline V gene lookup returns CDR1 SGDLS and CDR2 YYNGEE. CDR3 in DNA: TGTGCCAGCAGCGTAGGGGAGGGGGCCGGTACAGAGACCCAGTACTTC. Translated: CASSVGEGAGTETQYF.

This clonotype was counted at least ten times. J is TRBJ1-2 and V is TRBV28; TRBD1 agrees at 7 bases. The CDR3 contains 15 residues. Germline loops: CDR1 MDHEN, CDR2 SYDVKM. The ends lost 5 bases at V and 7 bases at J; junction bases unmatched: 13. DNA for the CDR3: TGTGCCAGCAGTACCGCCGACAGGGAAGTGTCTGGCTACACCTTC. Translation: CASSTADREVSGYTF.

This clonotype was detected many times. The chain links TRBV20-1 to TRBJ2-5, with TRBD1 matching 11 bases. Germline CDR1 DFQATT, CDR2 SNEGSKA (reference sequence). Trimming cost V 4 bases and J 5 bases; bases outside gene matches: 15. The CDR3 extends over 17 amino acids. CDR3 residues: CSATKGRDRGKRETQYF. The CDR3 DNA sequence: TGCAGTGCTACTAAGGGGAGGGACAGGGGGAAAAGGGAGACCCAGTACTTC.

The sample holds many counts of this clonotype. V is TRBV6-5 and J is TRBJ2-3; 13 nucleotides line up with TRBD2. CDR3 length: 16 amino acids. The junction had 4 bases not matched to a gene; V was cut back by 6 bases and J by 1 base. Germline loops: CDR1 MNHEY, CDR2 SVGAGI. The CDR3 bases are TGTGCCAGCAGCCTAGGGACTAGCGGGGGCACAGATACGCAGTATTTT. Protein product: CASSLGTSGGTDTQYF.

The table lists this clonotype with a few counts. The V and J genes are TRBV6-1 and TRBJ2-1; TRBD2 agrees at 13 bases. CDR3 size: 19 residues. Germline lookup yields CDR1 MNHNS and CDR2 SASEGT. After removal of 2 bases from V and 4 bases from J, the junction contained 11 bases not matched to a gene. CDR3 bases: TGTGCCAGCAGTGAAAGGAGAAGACTAGCGGGGGGACCGTACAATGAGCAGTTCTTC. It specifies CASSERRRLAGGPYNEQFF.

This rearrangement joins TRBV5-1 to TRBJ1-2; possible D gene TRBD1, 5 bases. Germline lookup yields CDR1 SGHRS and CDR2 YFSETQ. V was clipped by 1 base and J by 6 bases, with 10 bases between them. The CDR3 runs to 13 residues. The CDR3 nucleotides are TGCGCCAGCAGCTTGACCTACAGGAATGGCTACACCTTC. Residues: CASSLTYRNGYTF. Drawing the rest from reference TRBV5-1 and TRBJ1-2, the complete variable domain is KAGVTQTPRYLIKTRGQQVTLSCSPISGHRSVSWYQQTPGQGLQFLFEYFSETQRNKGNFPGRFSGRQFSNSRSEMNVSTLELGDSALYLCASSLTYRNGYTFGSGTRLTVV.